The present entry profiles one T cell receptor (beta chain) with its context. The record originates from a study of blood T cell repertoires in COVID-19. In the original analysis: Amplifying reference gene primers gave estimates of nucleated cell counts. Produced via immunoSEQ multiplex PCR; TCRdb's table is partial and in-frame only. D and trimming come from the DNA, and the V and J calls and clone size come from that table. The data hold roughly 80,000 clones, with roughly four fifths observed a single time. The TCR sequence derives from a human donor in a cohort sampled during active COVID-19. Material for sequencing was peripheral blood.

The CDR3 nucleotides are TGTGCCAGCAGAACTCAGGGTCGGGAGCACACTGAAGCTTTCTTT. This gives the protein CASRTQGREHTEAFF. The chain carries TRBV6-5 and TRBJ1-1, with a tentative D call TRBD1 (5 bases). Germline V gives CDR1 MNHEY, CDR2 SVGAGI. With 6 bases removed from V and 3 bases from J, the gap between germline ends came to 17 bases. The CDR3 has 15 residues.